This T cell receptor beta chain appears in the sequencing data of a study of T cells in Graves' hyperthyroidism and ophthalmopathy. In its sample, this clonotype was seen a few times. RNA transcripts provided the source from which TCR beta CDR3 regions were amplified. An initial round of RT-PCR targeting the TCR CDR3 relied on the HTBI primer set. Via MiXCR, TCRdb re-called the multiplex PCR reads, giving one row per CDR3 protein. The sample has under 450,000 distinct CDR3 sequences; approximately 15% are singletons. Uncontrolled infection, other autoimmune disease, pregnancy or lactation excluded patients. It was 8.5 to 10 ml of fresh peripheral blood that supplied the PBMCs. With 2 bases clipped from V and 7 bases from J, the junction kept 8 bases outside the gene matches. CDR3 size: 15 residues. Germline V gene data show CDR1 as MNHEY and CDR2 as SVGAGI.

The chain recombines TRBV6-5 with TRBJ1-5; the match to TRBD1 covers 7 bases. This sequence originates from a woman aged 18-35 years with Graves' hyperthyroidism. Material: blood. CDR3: CASSYPGQMRQPQHF. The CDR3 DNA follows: TGTGCCAGCAGTTACCCGGGACAGATGCGACAGCCCCAGCATTTT.